The 23 T cell receptor beta chains presented below share a single source sample, sequenced in a study of shared clonotypes between healthy human individuals. TCRdb's copy holds only in-frame clones and misses some; the assay was immunoSEQ multiplex PCR. The sample shows millions of clones, around 90% of them seen only once. Sequencing was performed on naive CD4+ T cells sorted from blood. Subset noted: CD45RA+ positively selected. The receptors here all came from a man between 18 and 29 years old in good health.

The table lists this clone with a few counts. The chain recombines TRBV9 with TRBJ1-4, with D hard to call. CDR3 length equals 14 residues. The V and J ends lost 4 bases and 7 bases respectively, with 14 bases between them. From germline, CDR1 is SGDLS and CDR2 YYNGEE. DNA of the CDR3: TGTGCCAGCAGCCCTAATACCGCGGGTGAAAAACTGTTTTTT. Its translation: CASSPNTAGEKLFF.

V gene TRBV29-1 combines with J gene TRBJ2-2; tentatively, D is TRBD1 (7 bases). The CDR3 contains 14 residues. CDR1 is SQVTM and CDR2 is ANQGSEA in the germline V gene. The V gene lost 6 bases and the J gene lost 4 bases, with 15 bases spanning the gap. The CDR3 loop is CSVGAGGSTGELFF. CDR3 DNA sequence: TGCAGCGTCGGGGCAGGGGGGAGCACCGGGGAGCTGTTTTTT.

On this clone itself: Additional DNA sequences in this sample encode the identical CDR3. J is TRBJ2-3 and V is TRBV18; D could derive from TRBD1 or TRBD2 (5 bases each). The CDR3 extends over 13 amino acids. V was cut by 3 bases and J by 6 bases, with 10 bases left in between. In germline, CDR1 is KGHSH, CDR2 LQKENI. In DNA, the CDR3 is TGTGCCAGCTCACCGACCGGGGCCGATACGCAGTATTTT. This codes for CASSPTGADTQYF.

The chain carries TRBV5-1 and TRBJ1-3; TRBD1 matches at 10 bases. This CDR3 has 14 amino acids. V lost 8 bases and J lost 9; bases outside the gene matches: 11. CDR1 and CDR2 from the germline V gene are SGHRS and YFSETQ. The CDR3 reads CARTAGDRGGTIYF. In DNA form, the CDR3 reads TGCGCCAGGACCGCAGGGGACAGGGGAGGCACCATATATTTT.

The chain couples TRBV4-2 to TRBJ2-5, with no clear D. V was trimmed by 4 bases and J by 0 bases, leaving 9 bases between them. CDR1 is LGHNA and CDR2 is YNFKEQ in the germline V gene. The CDR3 has 14 amino acids. CDR3 nucleotide sequence: TGTGCCAGCAGCCCCCCCGACTACCAAGAGACCCAGTACTTC. Protein sequence: CASSPPDYQETQYF.

This chain joins TRBV9 and TRBJ2-5; 8 nucleotides line up with TRBD1. Germline loops: CDR1 SGDLS, CDR2 YYNGEE. The CDR3 spans 19 residues. Germline trimming cut 4 bases from V and 4 bases from J; bases unmatched to any gene: 21. CDR3 in amino acids: CASSPAPSSGGDVRETQYF. DNA of the CDR3: TGTGCCAGCAGCCCAGCACCGTCCTCAGGGGGCGACGTTAGAGAGACCCAGTACTTC.

The genes are TRBV5-1 and TRBJ2-3, with TRBD1 matching over 8 bases. Unmatched junction bases numbered 10, after V lost 4 bases and J lost 3 bases. This CDR3 contains 16 residues. The V gene's germline CDR1 is SGHRS and CDR2 YFSETQ. The CDR3 coding sequence is TGCGCCAGCAGCCGGGACGGGGGACAGGCTACAGATACGCAGTATTTT. It specifies CASSRDGGQATDTQYF. Full variable domain (remainder filled in from reference TRBV5-1 and TRBJ2-3): KAGVTQTPRYLIKTRGQQVTLSCSPISGHRSVSWYQQTPGQGLQFLFEYFSETQRNKGNFPGRFSGRQFSNSRSEMNVSTLELGDSALYLCASSRDGGQATDTQYFGPGTRLTVL.

This clone was seen only a few times. V usage is TRBV5-6 and J usage is TRBJ1-5; D perhaps matches TRBD1 (5 bases). The CDR3 totals 15 residues. V was shortened by 6 bases and J by 4 bases, with 17 bases between the two germline ends. CDR1 SGHDT and CDR2 YYEEEE come from the germline V gene. CDR3 loop: CASTNWGGINQPQHF. CDR3 DNA sequence: TGTGCCAGCACCAACTGGGGGGGTATTAATCAGCCCCAGCATTTT.

The chain carries TRBV11-2 and TRBJ2-2; D remains ambiguous. Germline V gene lookup returns CDR1 SGHAT and CDR2 FQNNGV. V dropped 5 bases and J dropped 6 bases, with 10 bases sitting between them. The CDR3 covers 13 residues. As DNA, the CDR3 is TGTGCCAGCAGCACACTACTACCCGGGGAGCTGTTTTTT. It is translated as CASSTLLPGELFF.

A remark on this clone: The sample has other DNA sequences that encode this CDR3 too. V and J are TRBV7-2 and TRBJ2-7; tentative D call: TRBD1 (5 bases). Trimming cost V 1 base and J 1 base, with 11 bases left between them. The CDR3 is made up of 15 amino acids. Germline assignment: CDR1 SGHTA and CDR2 FQGNSA. CDR3 in DNA: TGTGCCAGCAGCTTAGTACCCGACAGATCCTACGAGCAGTACTTC. Translation gives CASSLVPDRSYEQYF.

For the CDR3, the DNA is TGTGCCTGGAGCGTGTCGACAACTAAGCAGCCCCAGCATTTT. Encoded protein: CAWSVSTTKQPQHF. This chain connects TRBV30 to TRBJ1-5; unclear D gene. Germline CDR1 reads GTSNPN; CDR2 reads SVGIG (reference sequence). CDR3 length: 14 residues. V was clipped by 3 bases and J by 7 bases, with 16 bases between them.

This rearrangement joins TRBV5-1 to TRBJ2-7; D is perhaps TRBD1 (6 bases). The CDR3 is 14 residues long. The germline gives CDR1 SGHRS, CDR2 YFSETQ. V lost 4 bases and J lost 3, with 14 bases in between. CDR3 DNA sequence: TGCGCCAGCAGCCCACAGGGATCGCTCTACGAGCAGTACTTC. Amino acids: CASSPQGSLYEQYF. Drawing the rest from reference TRBV5-1 and TRBJ2-7, the complete variable domain is KAGVTQTPRYLIKTRGQQVTLSCSPISGHRSVSWYQQTPGQGLQFLFEYFSETQRNKGNFPGRFSGRQFSNSRSEMNVSTLELGDSALYLCASSPQGSLYEQYFGPGTRLTVT.

The rearrangement links TRBV6-5 to TRBJ1-6; possibly TRBD1 for D (6 bases). CDR3 length: 15 amino acids. Trimming took 2 bases from V and 5 from J, leaving 10 bases between them. CDR1 and CDR2 (germline): MNHEY, SVGAGI. The CDR3 protein is CASSYRSGDNSPLHF. The CDR3 nucleotides are TGTGCCAGCAGTTACAGGTCAGGGGATAATTCACCCCTCCACTTT.

The chain carries TRBV11-2 and TRBJ1-1; perhaps TRBD1 as D (5 bases). Trimming left V 3 bases short and J 6 bases short, with 11 bases between. The CDR3 loop spans 13 amino acids. From germline, CDR1 is SGHAT and CDR2 FQNNGV. CDR3 region: CASSFRRGAEAFF. The CDR3 DNA sequence: TGTGCCAGCAGCTTTCGTCGGGGCGCTGAAGCTTTCTTT.

The chain combines TRBV4-3 with TRBJ1-4; 7 nucleotides line up with TRBD1. Per the germline V gene, CDR1 is LGHNA and CDR2 is YSLEER. V was clipped by 1 base and J by 7 bases; unmatched bases: 21. The CDR3 runs to 20 residues. The CDR3, as DNA: TGCGCCAGCAGCCAAGGATCAACCAGGGGCAGGGGGATAGCAGGTGAAAAACTGTTTTTT. Residues: CASSQGSTRGRGIAGEKLFF.

Of note for this clone: Other DNA sequences in the sample encode the same CDR3. DNA for the CDR3: TGTGCCAGCTCAGGGAGCTCCTATAATTCACCCCTCCACTTT. Encoded protein: CASSGSSYNSPLHF. V is TRBV6-1 and J is TRBJ1-6; D perhaps matches TRBD1 (5 bases). Trimming took 8 bases from V and 0 from J, leaving 8 bases between them. The V gene's germline CDR1 is MNHNS and CDR2 SASEGT. There are 14 residues in the CDR3.

The chain couples TRBV2 to TRBJ2-1; TRBD1 matches 8 bases. Germline CDR1 and CDR2: SNHLY and FYNNEI. The CDR3 runs 14 residues. V was clipped by 3 bases and J by 5 bases; unmatched bases: 3. Here the CDR3 DNA reads TGTGCCAGCAGTGACAGGGGGCTTGACAATGAGCAGTTCTTC. As protein: CASSDRGLDNEQFF. Using reference TRBV2 and TRBJ2-1 for the parts outside the CDR3, the full variable domain is EPEVTQTPSHQVTQMGQEVILRCVPISNHLYFYWYRQILGQKVEFLVSFYNNEISEKSEIFDDQFSVERPDGSNFTLKIRSTKLEDSAMYFCASSDRGLDNEQFFGPGTRLTVL.

The chain joins TRBV9 to TRBJ2-2; D gene uncertain. Per the germline V gene, CDR1 is SGDLS and CDR2 is YYNGEE. The CDR3 sequence is 15 residues long. With 0 bases removed from V and 1 base from J, the gap between germline ends came to 7 bases. The CDR3 loop reads CASSVAIRNTGELFF. The CDR3 DNA reads TGTGCCAGCAGCGTAGCTATCCGGAACACCGGGGAGCTGTTTTTT. The full variable domain, in which reference TRBV9 and TRBJ2-2 provide the parts outside the CDR3, is DSGVTQTPKHLITATGQRVTLRCSPRSGDLSVYWYQQSLDQGLQFLIQYYNGEERAKGNILERFSAQQFPDLHSELNLSSLELGDSALYFCASSVAIRNTGELFFGEGSRLTVL.

V gene TRBV5-4 combines with J gene TRBJ1-4; possible D gene TRBD1, 5 bases. The V gene lost 2 bases and the J gene lost 8 bases, with 22 bases spanning the gap. Germline lookup yields CDR1 SGHNT and CDR2 YYREEE (reference sequence). The length of the CDR3 is 17 residues. The CDR3 sequence is CASSFGGGFGAEEKLFF. CDR3 sequence (DNA): TGTGCCAGCAGCTTCGGGGGTGGTTTTGGGGCTGAAGAAAAACTGTTTTTT.

This chain uses TRBV29-1 with TRBJ1-6; no definite D call. Deletions cut 4 bases from V and 10 bases from J, with 2 bases between. Per germline, CDR1 SQVTM and CDR2 ANQGSEA. This CDR3 spans 9 amino acids. CDR3 amino acids: CSVASPLHF. As DNA, the CDR3 is TGCAGCGTTGCCTCACCCCTCCACTTT.

The chain links TRBV28 to TRBJ2-7, with 9 bases fitting TRBD1. The CDR3 extends over 15 amino acids. The germline V gene encodes CDR1 MDHEN and CDR2 SYDVKM. With 7 bases clipped from V and 5 bases from J, the junction kept 12 bases outside the gene matches. Here the CDR3 DNA reads TGTGCCAGCACCGAACCGGGACAGGGATTCCACGAGCAGTACTTC. Protein: CASTEPGQGFHEQYF. Looking up the rest from reference TRBV28 and TRBJ2-7 gives the full variable domain: DVKVTQSSRYLVKRTGEKVFLECVQDMDHENMFWYRQDPGLGLRLIYFSYDVKMKEKGDIPEGYSVSREKKERFSLILESASTNQTSMYLCASTEPGQGFHEQYFGPGTRLTVT.

The chain uses TRBV5-5 and TRBJ1-4, with 9 bases fitting TRBD1. Trimming at V came to 2 bases and at J to 8 bases, leaving 10 bases not matched to a gene. CDR3 length: 16 amino acids. In germline, CDR1 is SGHKS, CDR2 YYEKEE (reference sequence). This CDR3 reads CASSFGGGTGYEKLFF. Here the CDR3 DNA reads TGTGCCAGCAGCTTCGGTGGGGGGACAGGGTACGAAAAACTGTTTTTT.

This clone occurred once. V gene TRBV30 combines with J gene TRBJ2-7; perhaps TRBD1 as D (6 bases). The CDR3 contains 15 residues. Trimming cost V 0 bases and J 4 bases, with 16 bases left between them. Per the germline V gene, CDR1 is GTSNPN and CDR2 is SVGIG (reference sequence). The chain's CDR3 is CAWSVSTGLQYEQYF. The CDR3 coding sequence is TGTGCCTGGAGTGTATCCACAGGGTTACAGTACGAGCAGTACTTC.